Each of the 10 T cell receptor beta chains below was sequenced from the same sample in a study of blood T cell repertoires in COVID-19. Assay used: immunoSEQ multiplex PCR; TCRdb lists only in-frame clones, some missing. The profile shows about 110,000 clones, 75% to 90% of them singletons. Sequenced input: peripheral blood. Every receptor here comes from a woman older than 75 with acute or convalescent COVID-19.

The J gene is TRBJ1-1, the V gene TRBV6-5; D unclear. V was clipped by 5 bases and J by 9 bases, with 13 bases between them. Looked up from germline, CDR1 is MNHEY and CDR2 is SVGAGI. This CDR3 contains 12 residues. The CDR3 DNA reads TGTGCCAGCAGTACGGGGTCAGGTCAAGCTTTCTTT. It yields the protein CASSTGSGQAFF.

V usage is TRBV30 and J usage is TRBJ2-5; TRBD2 matches at 7 bases. The CDR3 contains 11 residues. Germline CDR1 reads GTSNPN; CDR2 reads SVGIG (reference sequence). V shed 6 bases, J shed 7 bases, and the junction held 5 bases outside the gene matches. CDR3 sequence (DNA): TGTGCCTGCACTAGCGAGAGGACCCAGTACTTC. As protein: CACTSERTQYF.

This clone was seen more than once but under ten times. CDR3: CAGASTDTQYF. The CDR3 DNA reads TGCGCCGGGGCTAGCACAGATACGCAGTATTTT. The V gene is TRBV10-2, the J gene TRBJ2-3; D may be TRBD1 (5 bases). CDR3 size: 11 residues. V lost 11 bases and J lost 0, with 6 bases in between. CDR1 and CDR2 (germline): WSHSY, SAAADI.

This rearrangement joins TRBV7-2 to TRBJ2-7; TRBD2 matches at 7 bases. The germline gives CDR1 SGHTA, CDR2 FQGNSA. The CDR3 is 15 amino acids. V shed 1 base, J shed 7 bases, and the junction held 10 bases outside the gene matches. CDR3 nucleotide sequence: TGTGCCAGCAGCTTAGACACTAGCGTTCCCTGGGAGCAGTACTTC. It specifies CASSLDTSVPWEQYF.

The chain combines TRBV12-5 with TRBJ2-7; 7 bases are a match to TRBD2. The CDR3 loop spans 17 amino acids. V lost 1 base and J lost 1; bases outside the gene matches: 10. CDR1 and CDR2 (germline): LGHNT, FRNRAP. CDR3 protein: CASGLGQGGEKSYEQYF. The DNA for the CDR3 is TGTGCTAGTGGTTTGGGGCAGGGAGGGGAAAAATCCTACGAGCAGTACTTC.

The chain links TRBV14 to TRBJ2-7; no definite D call. The ends were cut back, 4 bases at V and 2 bases at J, with 15 bases in the middle. The CDR3 consists of 15 residues. In germline, CDR1 is SGHDN, CDR2 FVKESK. CDR3: CASSRDDGFPYEQYF. The CDR3 nucleotides are TGTGCCAGCAGCCGAGACGACGGGTTTCCCTACGAGCAGTACTTC.

The chain employs TRBV5-1 and TRBJ1-1; perhaps TRBD1 as D (6 bases). CDR3 length: 13 residues. V was pared by 5 bases and J by 3 bases, with 11 bases between. CDR1 is SGHRS, CDR2 YFSETQ, per germline. The CDR3 coding sequence is TGCGCCAGCAGAGTGGGGGCTGACACTGAAGCTTTCTTT. It codes for CASRVGADTEAFF.

This chain connects TRBV20-1 to TRBJ1-2, with D tentatively TRBD1 (6 bases). The V gene's germline CDR1 is DFQATT and CDR2 SNEGSKA (reference sequence). The CDR3 contains 13 residues. The V gene lost 3 bases and the J gene lost 6 bases, with 14 bases spanning the gap. The CDR3 nucleotides are TGCAGTGCTAGTGTACAGGGTAGAGATGGCTACACCTTC. Its protein product is CSASVQGRDGYTF.

The genes are TRBV5-1 and TRBJ2-1; 8 bases are a match to TRBD1. The CDR3 runs 14 residues. CDR1 SGHRS and CDR2 YFSETQ come from the germline V gene. J lost 7 bases, V lost 4 bases, and 7 bases had no gene match. CDR3 sequence (DNA): TGCGCCAGCAGCGGCTTGACAGGGGTGAATGAGCAGTTCTTC. As protein: CASSGLTGVNEQFF.

V usage is TRBV28 and J usage is TRBJ1-2; TRBD1 might be the D (5 bases). This CDR3 contains 15 residues. The germline V and J ends were trimmed by 8 bases and 4 bases, with 20 bases remaining between them. CDR1 is MDHEN and CDR2 is SYDVKM in the germline V gene. CDR3 loop: CASGRVPMSSYGYTF. In nucleotides, the CDR3 is TGTGCCAGCGGCAGGGTTCCTATGTCTTCCTATGGCTACACCTTC.